The 32 T cell receptor beta chains in this list originate from one sample, sequenced in a study of CD8+ T cells in alopecia areata. Sequencing templates came from extracted RNA that was reverse transcribed into cDNA. Sequenced by immunoSEQ multiplex PCR; TCRdb stores in-frame clones only, minus some. The top ten clones hold roughly 17% of a sample with about 100,000 clones, approximately 63% of them seen once. The treatment is: oral pan-JAK inhibitor, 5-10 mg twice daily. The sequences come from CD8+ T cells sorted from blood, collected at approximately week 56, from a patient treated with tofacitinib. The receptors originated from a human donor with alopecia areata.

V is TRBV6-5 and J is TRBJ2-7, with D hard to call. CDR3 length equals 13 residues. CDR1 is MNHEY and CDR2 is SVGAGI in the germline V gene. V lost 2 bases to trimming and J lost 2 bases, with 7 bases between them. The CDR3 DNA reads TGTGCCAGCAGTTACGGGGTAACCTACGAGCAGTACTTC. Protein: CASSYGVTYEQYF.

J is TRBJ1-5 and V is TRBV30; 7 nucleotides match TRBD1. In germline, CDR1 is GTSNPN, CDR2 SVGIG (reference sequence). Unmatched junction bases numbered 5, after V lost 0 bases and J lost 6 bases. The CDR3 has 14 residues. In nucleotides, the CDR3 is TGTGCCTGGAGTGTACGACAGGGTGGTCAGCCCCAGCATTTT. Its translation: CAWSVRQGGQPQHF.

In this sample, this clone turned up a few times. The chain recombines TRBV4-2 with TRBJ2-3, with TRBD2 as a possible D gene (6 bases). The CDR3 consists of 18 residues. Germline V gives CDR1 LGHNA, CDR2 YNFKEQ. Trimming removed 1 base from V and 4 bases from J, with 21 bases in between. The CDR3 sequence is CASSQVSVGGEIADTQYF. Written as DNA, the CDR3 is TGTGCCAGCAGCCAAGTCTCGGTCGGCGGGGAGATAGCAGATACGCAGTATTTT.

The chain employs TRBV27 and TRBJ1-6; D is perhaps TRBD1 (5 bases). The V gene's germline CDR1 is MNHEY and CDR2 SMNVEV (reference sequence). CDR3 size: 15 residues. V lost 5 bases, J lost 6 bases, and 14 bases lay in between. The CDR3: CASSGGGPTNSPLHF. Here the CDR3 DNA reads TGTGCCAGCAGTGGGGGGGGACCCACTAATTCACCCCTCCACTTT.

The rearrangement uses TRBV13 and TRBJ2-4; 8 nucleotides match TRBD1. CDR3 length: 16 amino acids. The trim removed 5 bases at V and 4 bases at J, leaving 10 bases unmatched. CDR1 is PRHDT, CDR2 FYEKMQ, per germline (reference sequence). The CDR3 sequence: CASSPRAGGGKNIQYF. The CDR3 DNA reads as TGTGCCAGCAGCCCCAGGGCAGGGGGCGGAAAAAACATTCAGTACTTC.

This chain connects TRBV7-6 to TRBJ1-1, with 7 bases that match TRBD1. The J segment lost 1 base and the V segment lost 5 bases, leaving 7 bases of the junction unmatched. This CDR3 region has 15 residues. CDR1 and CDR2 (germline): SGHVS, FNYEAQ. CDR3 nucleotides: TGTGCCAGCAGCCTCCAACAGGGGACGAACACTGAAGCTTTCTTT. This codes for CASSLQQGTNTEAFF.

The V call is TRBV6-5, the J call TRBJ1-1; TRBD1 is a possible D gene (5 bases). The germline V gene encodes CDR1 MNHEY and CDR2 SVGAGI. Trimming left V 2 bases short and J 1 base short, with 11 bases between. The CDR3 loop spans 15 amino acids. This CDR3 is CASSYVVTGNTEAFF. The CDR3 DNA is TGTGCCAGCAGTTACGTCGTTACAGGGAACACTGAAGCTTTCTTT.

This clone has just a few counts. V usage is TRBV29-1 and J usage is TRBJ1-1; TRBD1 agrees at 12 bases. Trimming at V came to 5 bases and at J to 2 bases, leaving 18 bases not matched to a gene. Germline values: CDR1 SQVTM, CDR2 ANQGSEA. There are 19 residues in the CDR3. CDR3 region: CSVPAPGQGADRFNTEAFF. CDR3 in DNA: TGCAGCGTTCCCGCTCCGGGACAGGGGGCAGATCGGTTTAACACTGAAGCTTTCTTT.

This clone was picked up a small number of times. The CDR3 sequence is CASSLARGRSGAGELFF. In DNA form, the CDR3 reads TGTGCCAGCAGCTTAGCGCGTGGGAGAAGTGGAGCCGGGGAGCTGTTTTTT. The chain uses TRBV7-9 and TRBJ2-2; possibly TRBD2 for D (5 bases). Trimming removed 0 bases at V and 6 bases at J, with 17 bases between. The germline V gene encodes CDR1 SEHNR and CDR2 FQNEAQ (reference sequence). This CDR3 region has 17 residues.

The chain couples TRBV13 to TRBJ2-7; TRBD1 matches at 7 bases. The germline V gene encodes CDR1 PRHDT and CDR2 FYEKMQ (reference sequence). The CDR3 sequence is 13 residues long. The V segment lost 6 bases and the J segment 3 bases; nucleotides outside the gene matches: 5. CDR3 sequence (DNA): TGTGCCAGCAGGGGGACAGAAGGCTACGAGCAGTACTTC. Its protein product is CASRGTEGYEQYF. Filled out from reference TRBV13 and TRBJ2-7, the complete variable domain reads AAGVIQSPRHLIKEKRETATLKCYPIPRHDTVYWYQQGPGQDPQFLISFYEKMQSDKGSIPDRFSAQQFSDYHSELNMSSLELGDSALYFCASRGTEGYEQYFGPGTRLTVT.

The chain is built from TRBV9 and TRBJ2-7; no reliable D call. The V end was cut by 1 base, the J end by 0 bases, with 8 bases between. This CDR3 contains 14 residues. Per germline, CDR1 SGDLS and CDR2 YYNGEE. The CDR3 is CASSVRAFSYEQYF. In nucleotides, the CDR3 is TGTGCCAGCAGCGTAAGGGCTTTCTCCTACGAGCAGTACTTC.

V and J are TRBV29-1 and TRBJ2-5; D possibly corresponds to TRBD2 (5 bases). CDR3 length: 13 residues. Trimming removed 6 bases from V and 4 bases from J, with 15 bases in between. CDR1 SQVTM and CDR2 ANQGSEA come from the germline V gene. The CDR3 nucleotides read TGCAGCGTCAGGAGGCGTTTCGGAGAGACCCAGTACTTC. Translated: CSVRRRFGETQYF.

The chain carries TRBV5-1 and TRBJ2-7, with 10 bases that match TRBD2. The CDR3 spans 15 residues. The germline CDR1 and CDR2 sequences are SGHRS and YFSETQ. V lost 1 base to trimming and J lost 5 bases; unmatched junction nucleotides: 6. The CDR3 coding sequence is TGCGCCAGCAGCTTGAAACTAGCGGGGCAGGACGAGCAGTACTTC. Translation gives CASSLKLAGQDEQYF. The full variable domain, its missing parts supplied by reference TRBV5-1 and TRBJ2-7, is KAGVTQTPRYLIKTRGQQVTLSCSPISGHRSVSWYQQTPGQGLQFLFEYFSETQRNKGNFPGRFSGRQFSNSRSEMNVSTLELGDSALYLCASSLKLAGQDEQYFGPGTRLTVT.

This clone has only a few counts. The chain uses TRBV15 and TRBJ1-2; 7 bases match TRBD1. Germline lookup yields CDR1 LNHNV and CDR2 YYDKDF (reference sequence). V lost 5 bases and J lost 4; bases outside the gene matches: 4. CDR3 length: 13 residues. CDR3 in DNA: TGTGCCACCAGCGCCGCAGGGGGCTATGGCTACACCTTC. Amino acids: CATSAAGGYGYTF. The full variable domain, with the rest looked up from reference TRBV15 and TRBJ1-2, is DAMVIQNPRYQVTQFGKPVTLSCSQTLNHNVMYWYQQKSSQAPKLLFHYYDKDFNNEADTPDNFQSRRPNTSFCFLDIRSPGLGDTAMYLCATSAAGGYGYTFGSGTRLTVV.

This clone was seen only a few times. This chain joins TRBV7-9 and TRBJ2-1; the match to TRBD2 covers 8 bases. This CDR3 has 13 amino acids. Looked up from germline, CDR1 is SEHNR and CDR2 is FQNEAQ (reference sequence). The V and J ends lost 5 bases and 7 bases, in that order; junction bases with no gene match: 4. CDR3 amino acids: CASSPSGGNEQFF. For the CDR3, the DNA is TGTGCCAGCAGCCCCAGCGGGGGAAATGAGCAGTTCTTC.

The V and J genes are TRBV4-2 and TRBJ1-1; TRBD1 matches at 10 bases. Unmatched junction bases numbered 12, after V lost 4 bases and J lost 4 bases. CDR3 length: 17 amino acids. Germline V gene lookup returns CDR1 LGHNA and CDR2 YNFKEQ. The CDR3 region is CASSLPGTGEEGTEAFF. The CDR3 coding sequence is TGTGCCAGCAGCCTCCCCGGGACAGGGGAAGAAGGCACTGAAGCTTTCTTT.

The J gene is TRBJ2-1, the V gene TRBV12-5; 10 bases align to TRBD2. With 0 bases clipped from V and 0 bases from J, the junction kept 5 bases outside the gene matches. The CDR3 totals 18 residues. In germline, CDR1 is LGHNT, CDR2 FRNRAP. The CDR3 spells CASGLVLLAGSSYNEQFF. Here the CDR3 DNA reads TGTGCTAGTGGTTTGGTCTTACTAGCGGGGAGCTCCTACAATGAGCAGTTCTTC.

CDR3 residues: CASSFRDRGRGTQYF. The CDR3 DNA sequence: TGTGCCAGCAGCTTCCGGGACAGGGGGCGAGGGACCCAGTACTTC. The chain combines TRBV13 with TRBJ2-5, with TRBD1 matching 12 bases. CDR1 and CDR2 (germline): PRHDT, FYEKMQ (reference sequence). This CDR3 spans 15 amino acids. The V gene end was trimmed by 3 bases and the J gene end by 7 bases; junction bases not matched to a gene: 6.

The chain couples TRBV5-6 to TRBJ1-5; the D gene is possibly TRBD1 (6 bases). CDR3 length: 16 amino acids. The germline V gene has CDR1 SGHDT and CDR2 YYEEEE. V was trimmed by 4 bases and J by 2 bases, leaving 16 bases between them. The CDR3 loop reads CASSTTTGFGNQPQHF. The CDR3 region has the DNA TGTGCCAGCAGCACCACTACAGGGTTCGGCAATCAGCCCCAGCATTTT.

CDR3 loop: CATSRGEDSSSYEQYF. In DNA form, the CDR3 reads TGTGCCACCAGCAGAGGCGAGGACAGTAGCTCCTACGAGCAGTACTTC. The chain joins TRBV15 to TRBJ2-7; D is perhaps TRBD1 (6 bases). Trimming took 1 base from V and 0 from J, leaving 13 bases between them. Germline values: CDR1 LNHNV, CDR2 YYDKDF (reference sequence). The CDR3 loop spans 16 amino acids.

The rearrangement uses TRBV30 and TRBJ2-7; TRBD1 aligns across 7 bases. V lost 0 bases to trimming and J lost 2 bases; unmatched junction nucleotides: 4. The CDR3 has 14 amino acids. Germline V gene data show CDR1 as GTSNPN and CDR2 as SVGIG (reference sequence). The CDR3 DNA is TGTGCCTGGAGTGTGGGGGACAGAGCCTACGAGCAGTACTTC. Translation gives CAWSVGDRAYEQYF. The full variable domain, its missing parts supplied by reference TRBV30 and TRBJ2-7, is SQTIHQWPATLVQPVGSPLSLECTVEGTSNPNLYWYRQAAGRGLQLLFYSVGIGQISSEVPQNLSASRPQDRQFILSSKKLLLSDSGFYLCAWSVGDRAYEQYFGPGTRLTVT.

The genes are TRBV7-9 and TRBJ1-1; tentative D call: TRBD1 (5 bases). In germline, CDR1 is SEHNR, CDR2 FQNEAQ (reference sequence). CDR3 length: 15 amino acids. V lost 5 bases and J lost 5, with 18 bases in between. The CDR3, as DNA: TGTGCCAGCAGCCCTCCTCAGGGAAAGGGAACTGAAGCTTTCTTT. Its translation: CASSPPQGKGTEAFF.

This sequence joins TRBV5-6 and TRBJ1-2; a possible D gene is TRBD1 (6 bases). The length of the CDR3 is 15 residues. Germline lookup yields CDR1 SGHDT and CDR2 YYEEEE. The V end lost 0 bases, the J end lost 5 bases, and 14 bases lay between the germline ends. Here the CDR3 DNA reads TGTGCCAGCAGCTTGGGAACAGGGAAGAGATATGGCTACACCTTC. Translation gives CASSLGTGKRYGYTF. Looking up the rest from reference TRBV5-6 and TRBJ1-2 gives the full variable domain: DAGVTQSPTHLIKTRGQQVTLRCSPKSGHDTVSWYQQALGQGPQFIFQYYEEEERQRGNFPDRFSGHQFPNYSSELNVNALLLGDSALYLCASSLGTGKRYGYTFGSGTRLTVV.

This clone was found a few times. The J gene is TRBJ2-1, the V gene TRBV4-1; TRBD1 agrees at 7 bases. This CDR3 has 15 residues. Germline lookup yields CDR1 MGHRA and CDR2 YSYEKL. Trimming took 0 bases from V and 5 from J; bases not matched to a gene: 4. The CDR3 DNA follows: TGCGCCAGCAGCCAAGATCCCGGGACAGACAATGAGCAGTTCTTC. It encodes CASSQDPGTDNEQFF.

V gene TRBV30 combines with J gene TRBJ2-1; no reliable D call. The germline V gene has CDR1 GTSNPN and CDR2 SVGIG (reference sequence). V lost 0 bases and J lost 6, with 18 bases in between. This CDR3 region has 16 residues. This chain's CDR3 is CAWSVLGSTPANEQFF. The CDR3, as DNA: TGTGCCTGGAGTGTATTGGGCTCAACCCCGGCCAATGAGCAGTTCTTC.

The sample holds one count of this clone. This chain connects TRBV27 to TRBJ2-1; maybe TRBD1 (6 bases). The CDR3 covers 15 residues. The germline CDR1 and CDR2 sequences are MNHEY and SMNVEV (reference sequence). Trimming removed 6 bases at V and 0 bases at J, with 12 bases between. The CDR3 sequence: CASSWGRGSYNEQFF. CDR3 in DNA: TGTGCCAGCAGCTGGGGGCGAGGCTCCTACAATGAGCAGTTCTTC.

The chain recombines TRBV9 with TRBJ1-2, with D uncertain. The CDR3 spans 14 residues. The germline V gene has CDR1 SGDLS and CDR2 YYNGEE. With 0 bases removed from V and 7 bases from J, the gap between germline ends came to 13 bases. The CDR3 loop reads CASSVVQTHTGYTF. The CDR3 DNA is TGTGCCAGCAGCGTAGTTCAGACCCACACTGGCTACACCTTC.

The chain employs TRBV13 and TRBJ2-1; 8 bases map to TRBD2. Germline V CDR1 and CDR2: PRHDT, FYEKMQ (reference sequence). The CDR3 has 20 residues. V lost 1 base to trimming and J lost 0 bases; unmatched junction nucleotides: 14. The CDR3 DNA sequence: TGTGCCAGCAGCTTAGCGGCGGGGGGTCCCGGTTGGAGCTCCTACAATGAGCAGTTCTTC. This sequence encodes CASSLAAGGPGWSSYNEQFF.

The count of this clone is one. The chain employs TRBV30 and TRBJ2-7; 8 bases fit TRBD1. This CDR3 contains 16 residues. Germline loops: CDR1 GTSNPN, CDR2 SVGIG (reference sequence). The V segment lost 2 bases and the J segment 1 base; nucleotides outside the gene matches: 10. For the CDR3, the DNA is TGTGCCTGGAGTCACACCGGCGGACAGGGTTCCTACGAGCAGTACTTC. Translation gives CAWSHTGGQGSYEQYF.

This clone was found a few times. This chain links TRBV5-6 with TRBJ2-7, with 8 bases matching TRBD1. The CDR3 consists of 15 residues. CDR1 and CDR2 from the germline V gene are SGHDT and YYEEEE. V gave up 4 bases and J gave up 5 bases; unmatched junction bases: 11. This CDR3 reads CASSIATGASDEQYF. CDR3 DNA sequence: TGTGCCAGCAGCATAGCGACAGGGGCTTCCGACGAGCAGTACTTC.

A word on this clone: A junction boundary mismatches the germline segment, possibly from a read error. The chain is built from TRBV2 and TRBJ2-5; D may be TRBD2 (5 bases). From germline, CDR1 is SNHLY and CDR2 FYNNEI. The CDR3 totals 10 residues. DNA for the CDR3: TGTGCCAGCAGTGTTTCGGAGGTGGACTTC. Residues: CASSVSEVDF.

The V and J genes are TRBV6-1 and TRBJ1-5; no firm D call. Trimming left V 6 bases short and J 5 bases short, with 14 bases between. The CDR3 has 14 amino acids. The germline V gene encodes CDR1 MNHNS and CDR2 SASEGT. The CDR3 protein is CASRNYGPHQPQHF. The CDR3 nucleotides read TGTGCCAGCAGAAACTACGGACCCCATCAGCCCCAGCATTTT.